One and the same sample provided the 3 T cell receptor beta chains below, sequenced in a study of cytomegalovirus exposure and HLA in healthy donors. Primers included in the PCR were 60 Vbeta and 13 Jbeta primers. TCRdb keeps only in-frame clones here, not all; method: immunoSEQ multiplex PCR. The sample contains under 300,000 clones, nearly 95% of which appear only once. The specimen was PBMCs. The origin of the receptors is a girl aged 2 to 10 in good health and CMV-seronegative.

The chain has TRBV27 and TRBJ2-1; weak D call: TRBD1 (6 bases). CDR3 size: 12 residues. V was cut by 7 bases and J by 9 bases, with 13 bases left in between. Germline loops: CDR1 MNHEY, CDR2 SMNVEV (reference sequence). The CDR3 region has the DNA TGTGCCAGCATGGCAGGGGTAGGTGAGCAGTTCTTC. Translation: CASMAGVGEQFF.

In its sample, this clone was seen once. The chain recombines TRBV4-1 with TRBJ2-3; D is perhaps TRBD1 (6 bases). Germline loops: CDR1 MGHRA, CDR2 YSYEKL. V was clipped by 6 bases and J by 1 base, with 11 bases between them. The CDR3 extends over 14 amino acids. CDR3 coding DNA: TGCGCCAGCAGTTACGCAGGGGGCACAGATACGCAGTATTTT. Translating it yields CASSYAGGTDTQYF.

This chain joins TRBV2 and TRBJ1-4, with 9 bases that match TRBD1. V trimming: 6 bases; J trimming: 5 bases; junction bases outside the gene matches: 4. The germline V gene has CDR1 SNHLY and CDR2 FYNNEI. The CDR3 has 14 residues. CDR3 DNA: TGTGCCAGCAGGCCCGGACAGGGGAATGAAAAACTGTTTTTT. Residues: CASRPGQGNEKLFF.